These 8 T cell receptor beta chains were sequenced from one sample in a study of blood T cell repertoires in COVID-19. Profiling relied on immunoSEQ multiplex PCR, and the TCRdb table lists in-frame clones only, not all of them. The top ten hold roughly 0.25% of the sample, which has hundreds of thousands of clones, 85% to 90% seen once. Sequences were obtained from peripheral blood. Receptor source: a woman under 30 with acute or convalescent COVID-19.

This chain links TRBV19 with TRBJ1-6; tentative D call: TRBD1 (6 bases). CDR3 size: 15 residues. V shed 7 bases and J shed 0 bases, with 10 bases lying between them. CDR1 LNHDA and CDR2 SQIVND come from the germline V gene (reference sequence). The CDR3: CASKEDSSYNSPLHF. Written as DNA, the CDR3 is TGTGCCAGTAAGGAGGACAGCTCCTATAATTCACCCCTCCACTTT. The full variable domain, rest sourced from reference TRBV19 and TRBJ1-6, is DGGITQSPKYLFRKEGQNVTLSCEQNLNHDAMYWYRQDPGQGLRLIYYSQIVNDFQKGDIAEGYSVSREKKESFPLTVTSAQKNPTAFYLCASKEDSSYNSPLHFGNGTRLTVT.

The CDR3 sequence is CATRRREQYF. The CDR3 DNA reads as TGTGCCACACGACGCAGGGAGCAGTACTTC. V and J are TRBV5-4 and TRBJ2-7; D is ambiguous. Per the germline V gene, CDR1 is SGHNT and CDR2 is YYREEE (reference sequence). Trimming left V 9 bases short and J 7 bases short, with 11 bases between. This CDR3 has 10 residues.

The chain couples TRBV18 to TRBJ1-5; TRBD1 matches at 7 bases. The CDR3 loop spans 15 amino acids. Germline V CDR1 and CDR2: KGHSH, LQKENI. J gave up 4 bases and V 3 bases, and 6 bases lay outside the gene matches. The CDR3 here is CASSPDRSNNQPQHF. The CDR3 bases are TGTGCCAGCTCACCGGACAGGTCAAATAATCAGCCCCAGCATTTT.

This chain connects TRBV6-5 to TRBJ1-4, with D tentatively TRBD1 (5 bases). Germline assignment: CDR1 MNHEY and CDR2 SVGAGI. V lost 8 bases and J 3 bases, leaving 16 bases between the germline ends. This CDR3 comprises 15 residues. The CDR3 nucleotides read TGTGCCAGCTCTAGGCCGACAGTTCCTAATGAAAAACTGTTTTTT. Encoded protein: CASSRPTVPNEKLFF.

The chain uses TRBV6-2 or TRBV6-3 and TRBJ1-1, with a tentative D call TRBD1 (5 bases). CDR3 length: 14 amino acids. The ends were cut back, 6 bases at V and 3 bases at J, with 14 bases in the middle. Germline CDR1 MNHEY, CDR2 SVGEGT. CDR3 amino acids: CASSLQGVYTEAFF. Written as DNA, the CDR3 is TGTGCCAGCAGCCTGCAGGGTGTCTACACTGAAGCTTTCTTT.

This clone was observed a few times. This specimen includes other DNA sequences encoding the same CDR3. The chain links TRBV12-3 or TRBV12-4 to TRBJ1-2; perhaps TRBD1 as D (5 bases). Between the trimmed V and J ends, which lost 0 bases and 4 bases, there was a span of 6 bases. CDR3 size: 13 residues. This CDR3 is CASSLAGGYGYTF. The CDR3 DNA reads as TGTGCCAGCAGTTTAGCGGGGGGCTATGGCTACACCTTC.

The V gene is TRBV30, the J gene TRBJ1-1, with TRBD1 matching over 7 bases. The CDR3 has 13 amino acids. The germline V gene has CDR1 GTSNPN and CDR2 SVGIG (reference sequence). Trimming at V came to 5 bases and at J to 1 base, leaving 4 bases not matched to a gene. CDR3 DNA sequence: TGTGCCTGGGGGACAGACCCGAACACTGAAGCTTTCTTT. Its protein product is CAWGTDPNTEAFF.

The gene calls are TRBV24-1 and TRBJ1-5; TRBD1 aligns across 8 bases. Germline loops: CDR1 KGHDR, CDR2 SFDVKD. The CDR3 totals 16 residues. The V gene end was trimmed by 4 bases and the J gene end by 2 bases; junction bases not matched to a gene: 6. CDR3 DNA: TGTGCCACCAGTGACCGACAGGGGTCCGGCAATCAGCCCCAGCATTTT. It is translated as CATSDRQGSGNQPQHF.